The present entry profiles one T cell receptor (beta chain) with its context. The antigen is undetermined. The assay was carried out at the deep level. Sorted-subset replicate PCR reactions were performed with 200 ng DNA, corresponding to roughly 29,000 T cell genomes. Authors' data handling: With immunoSEQ giving junction-only sequences and no quality scores, filtering differed. Assay: immunoSEQ multiplex PCR; the TCRdb copy retains only in-frame clones and omits some. From that table come the V and J calls and clone size; the DNA was used to work out D and trimming. The table records about 2,200,000 clones, 85% to 95% of them present only once. This entry belongs to a study of shared clonotypes between healthy human individuals. As defined, naive CD8 cells were CD45RO-negative and positively selected for CCR7, with terminally differentiated effector memory CD45RA+ cells excluded. The CDR3 consists of 16 residues. Per the germline V gene, CDR1 is SGHDT and CDR2 is YYEEEE. The trim removed 4 bases at V and 7 bases at J, leaving 13 bases unmatched.

Study observations and caveats: Naive subsets generally had larger estimated richness than memory subsets.

The chain recombines TRBV5-6 with TRBJ1-4, with 7 bases fitting TRBD1. Sequences were obtained from naive CD8+ T cells from PBMCs. This clonotype was obtained from a man younger than 30 in good health. Some clones in this sample may be carry-over from other donors' samples. CDR3 sequence (DNA): TGTGCCAGCAGCAGCTTAAGGGACAGTGGGGGTGAAAAACTGTTTTTT. It yields the protein CASSSLRDSGGEKLFF.